The clone carrying this T cell receptor beta chain was seen a handful of times. The antigen remains unidentified. Ranging in age from about 6 to 90, the donors were healthy Caucasian individuals from Russia. The sample, roughly 9.5 milliliters of peripheral blood, was drawn from each donor. It was with a sample-barcoded 5' primer and a J-beta primer mix that a second PCR of about 6 to 12 cycles was run. TCRdb used MiXCR to reprocess the 5' RACE reads, holding one entry per CDR3 protein. Among 1.5 million to 2 million distinct CDR3 sequences listed, around 42% were seen once. This specimen belongs to a study of blood T cells in healthy people across ages. Study-wide results and limits: TCR beta diversity was tightly associated with the proportion of naive T cells.

Germline assignment: CDR1 SGHAT and CDR2 FQNNGV. Trimming pared 4 bases from V and 2 bases from J, leaving 18 bases between. The CDR3 runs 18 residues. The receptor was isolated from a human donor in good health. Sequencing was done on a sample of blood. The V and J genes are TRBV11-2 and TRBJ2-6; D unresolved. Here the CDR3 DNA reads TGTGCCAGCAGCTACCGACCAAGCCCCCTGGCTGGGGCCAACGTCCTGACTTTC. Its protein is CASSYRPSPLAGANVLTF.